The 8 T cell receptor beta chains below were found in one sample sequenced in a study of T cell responses to AZD1222 COVID-19 vaccine. Method: immunoSEQ multiplex PCR; TCRdb's copy keeps in-frame clones and lacks some. Here the sample spans 56,000 or so clones, approximately 83% being singletons. The specimen was peripheral blood, collected on day 0 of AZD1222 vaccination. The receptors shown here come from an adult in good health.

This sequence joins TRBV14 and TRBJ1-2; D gene uncertain. Looked up from germline, CDR1 is SGHDN and CDR2 is FVKESK. CDR3 length: 13 residues. V dropped 6 bases and J dropped 3 bases, with 11 bases sitting between them. CDR3 bases: TGTGCCAGCAGTCAGACCGATTACTATGGCTACACCTTC. Residues: CASSQTDYYGYTF.

The chain is built from TRBV28 and TRBJ2-3; 7 nucleotides align to TRBD1. The germline CDR1 and CDR2 sequences are MDHEN and SYDVKM. The junction had 4 bases not matched to a gene; V was cut back by 7 bases and J by 0 bases. This CDR3 has 14 amino acids. This chain's CDR3 is CASTSTGSTDTQYF. The DNA of the CDR3 is TGTGCCAGCACCTCGACAGGGAGCACAGATACGCAGTATTTT.

The gene calls are TRBV7-9 and TRBJ2-2; D ambiguous. Germline CDR1 SEHNR, CDR2 FQNEAQ (reference sequence). The CDR3 runs to 13 residues. The V end was cut by 4 bases, the J end by 7 bases, with 10 bases between. For the CDR3, the DNA is TGTGCCAGCAGCTCCCCCGGTGGCGGGGAGCTGTTTTTT. Translated: CASSSPGGGELFF.

CDR3 coding DNA: TGTGCCAGTAAGGAACGGGGACAGGCAAATCAGCCCCAGCATTTT. The encoded protein is CASKERGQANQPQHF. The gene calls are TRBV19 and TRBJ1-5; TRBD1 matches at 8 bases. The CDR3 is 15 amino acids. V was pared by 7 bases and J by 4 bases, with 9 bases of the junction left unmatched. Germline V gene sequence: CDR1 LNHDA, CDR2 SQIVND (reference sequence).

This rearrangement joins TRBV5-6 to TRBJ1-2; TRBD1 agrees at 9 bases. CDR3 size: 15 residues. Germline lookup yields CDR1 SGHDT and CDR2 YYEEEE. J was trimmed by 2 bases and V by 1 base; bases with no gene match: 3. The CDR3 is CASSLLGQGNYGYTF. The CDR3 bases are TGTGCCAGCAGCTTGCTCGGACAGGGGAACTATGGCTACACCTTC.

This clone was observed once. The rearrangement uses TRBV19 and TRBJ2-1; D is uncertain. The CDR3 is 17 amino acids. Per germline, CDR1 LNHDA and CDR2 SQIVND (reference sequence). The germline V and J ends were trimmed by 3 bases and 0 bases, with 15 bases remaining between them. CDR3 in amino acids: CASSILGQLSSYNEQFF. The CDR3 bases are TGTGCCAGTAGTATTCTGGGTCAGCTCAGCTCCTACAATGAGCAGTTCTTC.

The chain couples TRBV28 to TRBJ1-2; perhaps TRBD1 as D (5 bases). This CDR3 region has 15 residues. V lost 5 bases and J lost 5, with 18 bases in between. Germline CDR1 reads MDHEN; CDR2 reads SYDVKM. The CDR3 reads CASSLPGTGWYGYTF. CDR3 nucleotides: TGTGCCAGCAGTCTTCCGGGAACAGGATGGTATGGCTACACCTTC.

This chain links TRBV21-1 with TRBJ2-1; the D call of TRBD2 is as the table states it, not checked on the DNA. TRBV21-1 is flagged as a pseudogene. The length of the CDR3 is 12 residues. CDR3 sequence reads: CASSLKNNEQFF. CDR3 in DNA: TGTGCCAGCAGCCTAAAAAACAATGAGCAGTTCTTC.